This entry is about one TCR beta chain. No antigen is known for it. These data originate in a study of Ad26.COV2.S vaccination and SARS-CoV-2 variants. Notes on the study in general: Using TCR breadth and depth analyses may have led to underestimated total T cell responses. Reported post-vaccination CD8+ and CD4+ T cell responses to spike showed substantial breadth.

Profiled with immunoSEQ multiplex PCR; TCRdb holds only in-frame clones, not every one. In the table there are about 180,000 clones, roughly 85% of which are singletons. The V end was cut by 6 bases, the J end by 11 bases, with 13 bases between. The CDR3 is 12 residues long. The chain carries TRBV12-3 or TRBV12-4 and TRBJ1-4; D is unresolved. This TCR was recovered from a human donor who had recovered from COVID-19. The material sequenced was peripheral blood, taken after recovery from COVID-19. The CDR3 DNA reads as TGTGCCAGCAGAGATCAAGTAGGGAAACTGTTTTTT. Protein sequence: CASRDQVGKLFF.